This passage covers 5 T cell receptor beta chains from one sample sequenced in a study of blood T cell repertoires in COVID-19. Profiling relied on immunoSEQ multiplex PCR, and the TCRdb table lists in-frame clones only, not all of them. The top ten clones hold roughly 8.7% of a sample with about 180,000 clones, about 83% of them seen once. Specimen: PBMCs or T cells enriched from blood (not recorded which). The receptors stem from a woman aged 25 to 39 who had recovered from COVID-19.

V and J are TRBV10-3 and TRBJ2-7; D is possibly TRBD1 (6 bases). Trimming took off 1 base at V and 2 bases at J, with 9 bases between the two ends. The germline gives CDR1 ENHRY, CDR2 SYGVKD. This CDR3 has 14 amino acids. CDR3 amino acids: CAISEWDNTYEQYF. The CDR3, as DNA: TGTGCCATCAGTGAGTGGGACAATACCTACGAGCAGTACTTC.

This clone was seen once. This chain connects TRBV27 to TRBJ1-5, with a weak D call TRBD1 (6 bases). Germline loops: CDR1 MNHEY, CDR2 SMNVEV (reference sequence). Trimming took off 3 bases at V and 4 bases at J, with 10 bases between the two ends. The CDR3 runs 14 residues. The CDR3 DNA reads TGTGCCAGCAGTTTCACAGGGACAAATCAGCCCCAGCATTTT. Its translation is CASSFTGTNQPQHF.

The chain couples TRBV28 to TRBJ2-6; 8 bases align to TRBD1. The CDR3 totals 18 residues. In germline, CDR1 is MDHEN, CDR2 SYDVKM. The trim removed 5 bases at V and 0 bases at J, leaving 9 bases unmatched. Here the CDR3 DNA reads TGTGCCAGCAGTCCCCTCGGACAGGGTTTCTCTGGGGCCAACGTCCTGACTTTC. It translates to CASSPLGQGFSGANVLTF. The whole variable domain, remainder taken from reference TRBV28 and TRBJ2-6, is DVKVTQSSRYLVKRTGEKVFLECVQDMDHENMFWYRQDPGLGLRLIYFSYDVKMKEKGDIPEGYSVSREKKERFSLILESASTNQTSMYLCASSPLGQGFSGANVLTFGAGSRLTVL.

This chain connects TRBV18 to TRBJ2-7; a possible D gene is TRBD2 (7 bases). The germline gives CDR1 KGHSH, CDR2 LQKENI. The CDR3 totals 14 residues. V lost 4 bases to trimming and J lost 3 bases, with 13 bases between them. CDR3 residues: CASSQGGENYEQYF. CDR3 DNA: TGTGCCAGCTCACAAGGGGGGGAGAACTACGAGCAGTACTTC.

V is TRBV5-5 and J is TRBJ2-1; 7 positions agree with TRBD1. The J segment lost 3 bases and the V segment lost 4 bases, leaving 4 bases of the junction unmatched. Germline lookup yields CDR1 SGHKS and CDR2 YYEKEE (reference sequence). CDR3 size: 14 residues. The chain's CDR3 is CASSRRQGYNEQFF. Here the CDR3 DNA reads TGTGCCAGCAGCCGCAGACAGGGCTACAATGAGCAGTTCTTC.